A selection of T cell receptor beta chains follows, all from one sample in a study of beta chain features in type 1 diabetes. Assay used: immunoSEQ multiplex PCR; TCRdb lists only in-frame clones, some missing. The repertoire holds under 800,000 clones, with 15% to 17% as singletons. Sequencing was carried out using naive CD4+ T cells from blood. The receptor set was obtained from a man younger than 30 in good health. The CDR3 runs from the conserved cysteine through the conserved F or W. A D gene is named only where the DNA matches it firmly. The listing skips clone size in some rows; elsewhere it reads once, few, many or a size class.

d_call	v_call	j_call	clone_size	cdr3_nt	cdr3_aa
NA	TRBV28	TRBJ1-6	NA	TGTGCCACTCTACGACAGACGATAAATTCACCCCTCCACTTT	CATLRQTINSPLHF
TRBD1	TRBV9	TRBJ1-1	NA	TGTGCCAGCAGCGGCAGGGGGGTGGACACTGAAGCTTTCTTT	CASSGRGVDTEAFF
NA	TRBV30	TRBJ2-5	NA	TGTGCCTGGAATCTAAAGGGGGGGGTATACTTC	CAWNLKGGVYF
NA	TRBV19	TRBJ1-2	few	TGTGCCAGTAGTGCGATCCAGGGTTCCTATGGCTACACCTTC	CASSAIQGSYGYTF
TRBD2	TRBV19	TRBJ2-5	NA	TGTGCCAGTAGTATCTCCTCTAGCGGGAGTCGGGAGACCCAGTACTTC	CASSISSSGSRETQYF
NA	TRBV9	TRBJ2-3	once	TGTGCCAACCCCCGACCGCTGGATACGCAGTATTTT	CANPRPLDTQYF
NA	TRBV27	TRBJ2-2	NA	TGTGCCAGCAGAACGGACACGAACACCGGGGAGCTGTTTTTT	CASRTDTNTGELFF
NA	TRBV5-6	TRBJ1-5	NA	TGTGCCAGCAGCTTGTACAGATTAGACAATCAGCCCCAGCATTTT	CASSLYRLDNQPQHF
NA	TRBV4-1	TRBJ1-5	NA	TGCGCCAGCAGCCAAGAGTTACAGCCCCAGCATTTT	CASSQELQPQHF
NA	TRBV5-4	TRBJ2-3	few	TGTGCCAGCAGGCCCTCCGGGGTTGGGGCAGATACGCAGTATTTT	CASRPSGVGADTQYF
NA	TRBV4-3	TRBJ1-4	NA	TGCGCCAGCAGCCAAGTGGCGGGGCCAAATGAAAAACTGTTTTTT	CASSQVAGPNEKLFF
NA	TRBV29-1	TRBJ1-1	NA	TGCAGCGTTGTGTTGCAGGGGAACACTGAAGCTTTCTTT	CSVVLQGNTEAFF